What follows are 21 T cell receptor beta chains derived from one specimen sequenced in a study of TIL therapy for anti-PD-1-resistant metastatic lung cancer. Time point given: pre-treatment sample, taken before nivolumab and TIL therapy. Tumor tissue came from excised metastases, mostly pleural nodules or supraclavicular lymph nodes. This was the immunoSEQ v3 assay. This table comes from immunoSEQ multiplex PCR, and its TCRdb copy is limited to in-frame clones, with some not included. Of some 26,000 clones in the sample, approximately 57% are singletons; the top ten hold around 16%. The sequences come from tumor tissue, collected at baseline. The receptor source for this set is a woman between 25 and 85 years old with non-small cell lung cancer.

This chain joins TRBV2 and TRBJ2-7; the match to TRBD2 covers 12 bases. The germline gives CDR1 SNHLY, CDR2 FYNNEI. This CDR3 region has 14 residues. Trimming removed 5 bases from V and 3 bases from J; junction bases left unmatched: 2. The CDR3 spells CASSLAGGNYEQYF. DNA of the CDR3: TGTGCCAGCAGTCTAGCGGGAGGGAACTACGAGCAGTACTTC.

By share, this clone counts as medium-sized. This chain links TRBV18 with TRBJ2-2; unclear D gene. The CDR3 loop spans 15 amino acids. Per germline, CDR1 KGHSH and CDR2 LQKENI. Trimming removed 8 bases at V and 4 bases at J, with 17 bases between. The CDR3 here is CASTQYMMGTGELFF. The CDR3 DNA follows: TGTGCCAGCACACAATATATGATGGGCACCGGGGAGCTGTTTTTT.

The count of this clone is one. The genes are TRBV7-2 and TRBJ2-3, with 7 bases identical to TRBD2. After removal of 1 base from V and 5 bases from J, the junction contained 3 bases not matched to a gene. Germline-derived CDR1 and CDR2 are SGHTA and FQGNSA. The CDR3 sequence is 14 residues long. The CDR3 nucleotides read TGTGCCAGCAGCTTAGGACTAGCAGGAGATACGCAGTATTTT. The encoded protein is CASSLGLAGDTQYF.

The chain combines TRBV2 with TRBJ2-3; D gene unclear. The CDR3 has 13 amino acids. Germline CDR1 and CDR2: SNHLY and FYNNEI. The V end was cut by 5 bases, the J end by 2 bases, with 8 bases between. The CDR3 region has the DNA TGTGCCAGCAGTAGGGCTAACACAGATACGCAGTATTTT. Protein: CASSRANTDTQYF.

The chain combines TRBV6-5 with TRBJ2-3; D is ambiguous. The CDR3 totals 16 residues. V lost 2 bases, J lost 1 base, and 13 bases lay in between. Germline CDR1 reads MNHEY; CDR2 reads SVGAGI. The CDR3 here is CASSYRRARGTDTQYF. CDR3 DNA: TGTGCCAGCAGTTACAGACGTGCGCGTGGCACAGATACGCAGTATTTT.

This clone was seen just once. This chain's CDR3 is CASSSTGTGSTDTQYF. CDR3 coding DNA: TGTGCCAGCAGCTCAACCGGGACAGGGAGCACAGATACGCAGTATTTT. V is TRBV7-8 and J is TRBJ2-3, with 9 bases fitting TRBD1. This CDR3 has 16 residues. Germline CDR1 SGHVS, CDR2 FQNEAQ. The junction had 5 bases not matched to a gene; V was cut back by 4 bases and J by 0 bases.

This clone is a singleton in its sample. This chain uses TRBV10-1 with TRBJ2-7; 9 bases agree with TRBD1. V trimming: 6 bases; J trimming: 0 bases; junction bases outside the gene matches: 18. Germline CDR1 and CDR2: WNHNN and SYGVQD (reference sequence). This CDR3 is 19 amino acids long. Here the CDR3 DNA reads TGCGCCAGCAGGATGGGAGGGGACAGGGTCTTATACTGCTCCTACGAGCAGTACTTC. It yields the protein CASRMGGDRVLYCSYEQYF.

The chain combines TRBV29-1 with TRBJ2-1; 10 positions agree with TRBD2. The CDR3 runs to 14 residues. Germline V lookup: CDR1 SQVTM, CDR2 ANQGSEA. Trimming removed 6 bases from V and 2 bases from J; junction bases left unmatched: 4. DNA of the CDR3: TGCAGCGTCTTAGCGGGAGGCCCCTACAATGAGCAGTTCTTC. This codes for CSVLAGGPYNEQFF.

V usage is TRBV29-1 and J usage is TRBJ2-1; TRBD1 is a possible D gene (6 bases). The CDR3 contains 14 residues. Germline V gives CDR1 SQVTM, CDR2 ANQGSEA. Trimming took off 4 bases at V and 4 bases at J, with 14 bases between the two ends. The CDR3 DNA is TGCAGCGTTGGTGGAAGGGGGAAATACAATGAGCAGTTCTTC. Its translation: CSVGGRGKYNEQFF.

The V call is TRBV20-1, the J call TRBJ1-1; D ambiguous. The length of the CDR3 is 11 residues. Trimming shortened V by 3 bases and J by 3 bases, and 5 bases separated the two germline ends. The V gene's germline CDR1 is DFQATT and CDR2 SNEGSKA (reference sequence). CDR3 protein: CSARAYTEAFF. The CDR3 DNA is TGCAGTGCTAGGGCCTACACTGAAGCTTTCTTT.

This clone was detected only a few times. V usage is TRBV29-1 and J usage is TRBJ1-1; D is unclear. CDR1 and CDR2 from the germline V gene are SQVTM and ANQGSEA. With 4 bases removed from V and 4 bases from J, the gap between germline ends came to 10 bases. This CDR3 has 12 amino acids. The CDR3 DNA reads as TGCAGCGTTGCAGTAGGGTTCACTGAAGCTTTCTTT. Translated: CSVAVGFTEAFF. The full variable domain, completed using reference TRBV29-1 and TRBJ1-1, is SAVISQKPSRDICQRGTSLTIQCQVDSQVTMMFWYRQQPGQSLTLIATANQGSEATYESGFVIDKFPISRPNLTFSTLTVSNMSPEDSSIYLCSVAVGFTEAFFGQGTRLTVV.

A few counts support this clone. The chain couples TRBV5-1 to TRBJ2-7; the D is unclear. The CDR3 extends over 19 amino acids. The germline CDR1 and CDR2 sequences are SGHRS and YFSETQ. The V end was cut by 4 bases, the J end by 1 base, with 27 bases between. The DNA for the CDR3 is TGCGCCAGCAGCCTAAACCGAATAAGCAAACCAACAGTATCCTACGAGCAGTACTTC. This encodes CASSLNRISKPTVSYEQYF.

Only a few counts were recorded for this clone. The chain carries TRBV19 and TRBJ1-2, with D possibly TRBD1 on 5 matching bases. The germline gives CDR1 LNHDA, CDR2 SQIVND (reference sequence). V was cut by 3 bases and J by 7 bases, with 12 bases left in between. The length of the CDR3 is 13 residues. The DNA of the CDR3 is TGTGCCAGTAGTATTAACCGGGACTTTGGCTACACCTTC. Encoded protein: CASSINRDFGYTF. The full variable domain, with the rest looked up from reference TRBV19 and TRBJ1-2, is DGGITQSPKYLFRKEGQNVTLSCEQNLNHDAMYWYRQDPGQGLRLIYYSQIVNDFQKGDIAEGYSVSREKKESFPLTVTSAQKNPTAFYLCASSINRDFGYTFGSGTRLTVV.

The chain carries TRBV9 and TRBJ2-7; 8 bases are shared with TRBD1. The CDR3 consists of 18 residues. V shed 3 bases, J shed 7 bases, and the junction held 21 bases outside the gene matches. CDR1 is SGDLS and CDR2 is YYNGEE in the germline V gene. The CDR3 is CASSGSPFDRTGIQEQYF. The DNA of the CDR3 is TGTGCCAGCAGCGGATCCCCATTTGATAGGACAGGGATTCAAGAGCAGTACTTC.

The V call is TRBV20-1, the J call TRBJ2-1; possible D gene TRBD2, 5 bases. The V gene's germline CDR1 is DFQATT and CDR2 SNEGSKA (reference sequence). V was pared by 6 bases and J by 10 bases, with 13 bases between. The CDR3 covers 11 residues. In DNA form, the CDR3 reads TGCAGTGCCACCCCGTCGGGAGAGCAGTTCTTC. Translated: CSATPSGEQFF.

The chain has TRBV7-2 and TRBJ2-5; 12 nucleotides line up with TRBD2. The CDR3 contains 15 residues. CDR1 SGHTA and CDR2 FQGNSA come from the germline V gene. With 7 bases clipped from V and 5 bases from J, the junction kept 8 bases outside the gene matches. The CDR3 coding sequence is TGTGCCAGCAACCTAGCGGGAGGGCCGGAGGAGACCCAGTACTTC. Its translation is CASNLAGGPEETQYF.

The V and J genes are TRBV2 and TRBJ2-6; either TRBD1 or TRBD2 may supply D (6 bases each). The V gene lost 4 bases and the J gene lost 0 bases, with 13 bases spanning the gap. This CDR3 is built from 17 residues. The germline gives CDR1 SNHLY, CDR2 FYNNEI. CDR3 region: CASSVHGGGSGANVLTF. For the CDR3, the DNA is TGTGCCAGCAGTGTTCACGGGGGCGGCTCTGGGGCCAACGTCCTGACTTTC.

This chain links TRBV18 with TRBJ2-7; 10 nucleotides agree with TRBD2. After removal of 0 bases from V and 12 bases from J, the junction contained 14 bases not matched to a gene. The CDR3 contains 16 residues. CDR1 and CDR2 from the germline V gene are KGHSH and LQKENI. The CDR3 DNA reads as TGTGCCAGCTCACCACCCTCCCAGACAGAACTAGCGGGGCCGTACTTC. Protein: CASSPPSQTELAGPYF.

By sample share, this clone is medium-sized. V and J are TRBV10-3 and TRBJ2-5, with TRBD2 matching 11 bases. V lost 6 bases to trimming and J lost 4 bases; unmatched junction nucleotides: 4. The CDR3 covers 14 residues. Per germline, CDR1 ENHRY and CDR2 SYGVKD. CDR3 sequence: CAIRLAGDGETQYF. CDR3 DNA sequence: TGTGCCATCAGACTAGCGGGAGATGGAGAGACCCAGTACTTC.

This clone was counted once. V gene TRBV29-1 combines with J gene TRBJ2-3, with D possibly TRBD2 on 5 matching bases. The CDR3 spans 11 residues. Trimming cost V 7 bases and J 0 bases, with 5 bases left between them. CDR1 and CDR2 (germline): SQVTM, ANQGSEA. The CDR3 region is CSGTSTDTQYF. DNA for the CDR3: TGCAGCGGGACTAGCACAGATACGCAGTATTTT.

In this sample, this clone is medium-sized (0.01 to 0.1%). The V call is TRBV2, the J call TRBJ1-2; D ambiguous. CDR3 size: 14 residues. Deletions cut 0 bases from V and 0 bases from J, with 5 bases between. Germline V gene lookup returns CDR1 SNHLY and CDR2 FYNNEI. The CDR3 region has the DNA TGTGCCAGCAGTGAAGCTATAGCTAACTATGGCTACACCTTC. This translates into CASSEAIANYGYTF.